Listed below are T cell receptor beta chains from one sample, sequenced in a study of T cell responses to AZD1222 COVID-19 vaccine. This table comes from immunoSEQ multiplex PCR, and its TCRdb copy is limited to in-frame clones, with some not included. The data contain over 90,000 clones, less than 90% of them singletons. The material was peripheral blood, obtained on day 0 of AZD1222 vaccination. The receptors were gathered from an adult in good health. The CDR3 runs from the conserved cysteine through the conserved F or W. D genes are given only for firm matches. Size values are once, few and many counts, or a class for expanded clones, and some rows have none.

TRBJ2-1	14	-	TRBV9	-	CASSVAGNYNEQFF	TGTGCCAGCAGCGTAGCAGGGAACTACAATGAGCAGTTCTTC
TRBJ1-2	15	-	TRBV6-5	TRBD1	CASSPPGQGTYGYTF	TGTGCCAGCAGCCCACCGGGACAGGGGACTTATGGCTACACCTTC
TRBJ1-5	16	-	TRBV19	-	CASNPLGGDSNQPQHF	TGTGCCAGTAACCCTCTGGGGGGAGATAGCAATCAGCCCCAGCATTTT
TRBJ1-2	15	once	TRBV6-5	-	CASSYSRTDNYGYTF	TGTGCCAGCAGTTACTCCAGGACAGACAACTATGGCTACACCTTC
TRBJ2-7	15	-	TRBV18	-	CASSPQLWGVREQYF	TGTGCCAGCTCACCACAATTATGGGGGGTCCGGGAGCAGTACTTC
TRBJ1-1	15	-	TRBV29-1	TRBD1	CSVAPSGQGRAEAFF	TGCAGCGTTGCACCTTCTGGACAGGGACGTGCTGAAGCTTTCTTT
TRBJ2-1	16	-	TRBV3-1/TRBV3-2	TRBD1	CASSREGQGARNEQFF	TGTGCCAGCAGCCGGGAGGGACAGGGGGCGAGGAATGAGCAGTTCTTC
TRBJ2-3	14	-	TRBV29-1	-	CSVRPWVQTDTQYF	TGCAGCGTTCGCCCTTGGGTACAGACAGATACGCAGTATTTT
TRBJ2-7	17	-	TRBV7-2	TRBD1	CASTPGPRGQGSYEQYF	TGTGCCAGCACCCCGGGACCCAGGGGGCAAGGATCCTACGAGCAGTACTTC
TRBJ1-2	15	-	TRBV7-2	-	CASSLGISAPYGYTF	TGTGCCAGCAGCTTAGGGATCTCCGCCCCATATGGCTACACCTTC
TRBJ1-3	20	-	TRBV5-1	TRBD1	CASSLGSVRRQGVSGNTIYF	TGCGCCAGCAGCTTGGGATCGGTTCGGAGACAGGGGGTTTCTGGAAACACCATATATTTT
TRBJ1-1	13	-	TRBV10-3	-	CAISVRQVEEAFF	TGTGCCATCAGTGTCAGACAGGTAGAAGAAGCTTTCTTT
TRBJ2-1	15	-	TRBV10-1	-	CASSEAQGGYNEQFF	TGCGCCAGCAGTGAGGCCCAGGGCGGATACAATGAGCAGTTCTTC
TRBJ2-3	17	few	TRBV18	-	CASSPPVAGATADTQYF	TGTGCCAGCTCACCACCCGTCGCGGGGGCGACGGCAGATACGCAGTATTTT
TRBJ1-2	13	-	TRBV24-1	TRBD1	CATSGRDRDGYTF	TGTGCCACCAGTGGCAGGGACAGGGATGGCTACACCTTC
TRBJ1-3	14	-	TRBV2	-	CASSEDQTRGTIYF	TGTGCCAGCAGTGAAGACCAAACCCGCGGCACCATATATTTT
TRBJ1-1	12	-	TRBV6-5	-	CASKRGRTEAFF	TGTGCCAGCAAAAGGGGCCGCACTGAAGCTTTCTTT
TRBJ2-1	11	-	TRBV7-9	-	CASSRGHEQFF	TGTGCCAGCAGCCGAGGACACGAGCAGTTCTTC
TRBJ2-2	14	few	TRBV7-8	-	CASSGRGYTGELFF	TGTGCCAGCAGCGGAAGGGGGTACACCGGGGAGCTGTTTTTT
TRBJ2-5	15	-	TRBV27	TRBD1	CASIRRTGTQETQYF	TGTGCCAGCATCCGTCGGACAGGGACTCAAGAGACCCAGTACTTC
TRBJ1-1	14	-	TRBV18	-	CASSRPPASTEAFF	TGTGCCAGCTCCCGCCCCCCGGCGAGCACTGAAGCTTTCTTT
TRBJ2-1	12	-	TRBV15	-	CATSRDHFPPVF	TGTGCCACCAGCAGAGACCATTTTCCCCCGGTCTTC
TRBJ2-3	16	-	TRBV24-1	-	CATSDPRGGGTDTQYF	TGTGCCACCAGTGATCCCCGCGGGGGCGGGACAGATACGCAGTATTTT
TRBJ2-1	13	once	TRBV2	-	CASSEVLDNEQFF	TGTGCCAGCAGTGAAGTACTAGACAATGAGCAGTTCTTC
TRBJ1-2	11	-	TRBV12-3/TRBV12-4	-	CASSTGRGYTF	TGTGCCAGCAGCACAGGAAGGGGATACACCTTC
TRBJ1-1	13	-	TRBV18	-	CASSGEMNTEAFF	TGTGCCAGCTCAGGCGAGATGAACACTGAAGCTTTCTTT
TRBJ2-5	15	-	TRBV10-3	TRBD1	CAISDNRGPGETQYF	TGTGCCATCAGTGACAACAGGGGACCCGGAGAGACCCAGTACTTC
TRBJ2-4	16	once	TRBV11-3	-	CASSLVGVLAKNIQYF	TGTGCCAGCAGCTTAGTGGGCGTACTAGCCAAAAACATTCAGTACTTC
TRBJ2-5	15	-	TRBV24-1	TRBD1	CATSDGGRGQETQYF	TGTGCCACCAGTGACGGGGGCAGGGGGCAGGAGACCCAGTACTTC
TRBJ2-5	13	-	TRBV18	-	CASSQGTQETQYF	TGTGCCAGCTCACAAGGGACCCAAGAGACCCAGTACTTC
TRBJ1-6	14	few	TRBV5-5	-	CASSHGGRDSPLHF	TGTGCCAGCAGCCACGGGGGGCGGGATTCACCCCTCCACTTT
TRBJ1-2	13	-	TRBV29-1	-	CSASGHSNYGYTF	TGCAGCGCCTCGGGACATTCTAACTATGGCTACACCTTC
TRBJ1-5	15	-	TRBV24-1	-	CATQGSLYSNQPQHF	TGTGCCACACAGGGATCCCTGTATAGCAATCAGCCCCAGCATTTT
TRBJ1-2	12	-	TRBV12-3/TRBV12-4	-	CASSLERYGYTF	TGTGCCAGCAGTTTGGAGAGGTATGGCTACACCTTC